The clone carrying this T cell receptor (beta chain) was counted between two and nine times. Its matching antigen is unknown. The sample comes from a study of beta chain features in type 1 diabetes. Points from the study as a whole: Across all four CD4+ subsets, people with type 1 diabetes showed modestly shorter TCRB CDR3s.

Of the isolated RNA, all was reverse transcribed, and so the sequenced material was expressed TCRB transcripts. Repertoires were generated with immunoSEQ multiplex PCR, while TCRdb's copy carries only in-frame clones and drops some. The sample lists about 160,000 clones; approximately 10% were seen once. CDR1 SGHAT and CDR2 FQNNGV come from the germline V gene. The CDR3 is made up of 14 amino acids. V gave up 1 base and J gave up 0 bases, with 7 bases separating them. What was sequenced was central memory CD4+ T cells from blood. The chain links TRBV11-2 to TRBJ2-7, with D unresolved. This TCR was sampled from a woman aged 30 to 39 with type 1 diabetes. The CDR3 loop is CASSLGHSSYEQYF. CDR3 coding DNA: TGTGCCAGCAGCTTAGGGCACAGCTCCTACGAGCAGTACTTC.